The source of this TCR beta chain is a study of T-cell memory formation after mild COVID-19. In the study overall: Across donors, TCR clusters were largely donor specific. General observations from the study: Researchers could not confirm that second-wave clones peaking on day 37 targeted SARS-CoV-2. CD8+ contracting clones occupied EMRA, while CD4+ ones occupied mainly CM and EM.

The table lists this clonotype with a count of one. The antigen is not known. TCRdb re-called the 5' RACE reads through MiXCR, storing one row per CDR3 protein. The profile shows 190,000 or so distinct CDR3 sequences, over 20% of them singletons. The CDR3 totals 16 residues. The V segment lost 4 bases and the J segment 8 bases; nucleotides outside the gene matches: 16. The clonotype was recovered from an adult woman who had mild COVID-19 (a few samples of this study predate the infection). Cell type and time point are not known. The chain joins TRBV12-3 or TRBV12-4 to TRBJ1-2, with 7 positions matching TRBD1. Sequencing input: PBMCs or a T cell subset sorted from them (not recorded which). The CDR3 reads CASSSPSTGKDLGYTF. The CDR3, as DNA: TGTGCCAGCAGTTCCCCATCGACAGGGAAGGACTTGGGCTACACCTTC.